These T cell receptor beta chains were read from a single sample in a study of OX40 agonist ivuxolimab in advanced cancers. The table came from immunoSEQ multiplex PCR; TCRdb's copy has only in-frame clones and leaves some out. The sample has 30,000 to 45,000 clones, about 90% seen once. The specimen comprised CD4+ or CD8+ T cells sorted from blood, sampled in a trial of the OX40 agonist ivuxolimab. Receptor source: an adult with an advanced solid tumor such as melanoma, head and neck, liver or kidney cancer. Each CDR3 is given with its conserved first and last residue. Fields, in order: J gene, clone size, D gene, V gene, CDR3 protein, CDR3 DNA. D genes are given only for firm matches. Only some rows state a clone size, as once, few, many or a class for expanded clones.

j_gene: TRBJ2-4
abundance: .
d_gene: .
v_gene: TRBV4-1
CDR3aa: CASSSRDSSWDIQYF
CDR3nt: TGCGCCAGCAGCTCCCGGGACTCATCTTGGGACATTCAGTACTTC

j_gene: TRBJ1-1
abundance: .
d_gene: .
v_gene: TRBV19
CDR3aa: CASSITGDTEAFF
CDR3nt: TGTGCCAGTAGTATAACGGGGGACACTGAAGCTTTCTTT

j_gene: TRBJ2-7
abundance: .
d_gene: .
v_gene: TRBV7-2
CDR3aa: CASSLIRWVNEQYF
CDR3nt: TGTGCCAGCAGCTTAATTCGGTGGGTCAACGAGCAGTACTTC

j_gene: TRBJ2-1
abundance: few
d_gene: TRBD1
v_gene: TRBV7-3
CDR3aa: CASSLGQGLKQFF
CDR3nt: TGTGCCAGCAGCTTAGGACAGGGGTTGAAGCAGTTCTTC

j_gene: TRBJ1-5
abundance: .
d_gene: TRBD1
v_gene: TRBV19
CDR3aa: CASPHRDRKNQPQHF
CDR3nt: TGTGCCAGCCCTCATCGGGACAGGAAAAATCAGCCCCAGCATTTT

j_gene: TRBJ2-1
abundance: .
d_gene: TRBD2
v_gene: TRBV2
CDR3aa: CASSEPSGANEQFF
CDR3nt: TGTGCCAGCAGTGAACCTAGCGGGGCCAATGAGCAGTTCTTC

j_gene: TRBJ1-2
abundance: .
d_gene: TRBD1
v_gene: TRBV7-9
CDR3aa: CASSSYRGQDYGYTF
CDR3nt: TGTGCCAGCAGCTCTTACAGGGGGCAGGACTATGGCTACACCTTC

j_gene: TRBJ2-2
abundance: .
d_gene: TRBD1
v_gene: TRBV19
CDR3aa: CASRGGPFGELFF
CDR3nt: TGTGCCTCGAGAGGGGGCCCCTTCGGGGAGCTGTTTTTT

j_gene: TRBJ1-2
abundance: .
d_gene: .
v_gene: TRBV7-2
CDR3aa: CASSSSFDLRDYGYTF
CDR3nt: TGTGCCAGCAGCTCCTCTTTCGACCTACGGGACTATGGCTACACCTTC

j_gene: TRBJ2-3
abundance: .
d_gene: .
v_gene: TRBV30
CDR3aa: CAWTSLGLVDTQYF
CDR3nt: TGTGCCTGGACCTCCTTAGGGTTAGTAGATACGCAGTATTTT

j_gene: TRBJ1-2
abundance: .
d_gene: .
v_gene: TRBV4-1
CDR3aa: CASSQAGQIYRYTF
CDR3nt: TGCGCCAGCAGCCAAGCTGGACAGATTTACCGCTACACCTTC